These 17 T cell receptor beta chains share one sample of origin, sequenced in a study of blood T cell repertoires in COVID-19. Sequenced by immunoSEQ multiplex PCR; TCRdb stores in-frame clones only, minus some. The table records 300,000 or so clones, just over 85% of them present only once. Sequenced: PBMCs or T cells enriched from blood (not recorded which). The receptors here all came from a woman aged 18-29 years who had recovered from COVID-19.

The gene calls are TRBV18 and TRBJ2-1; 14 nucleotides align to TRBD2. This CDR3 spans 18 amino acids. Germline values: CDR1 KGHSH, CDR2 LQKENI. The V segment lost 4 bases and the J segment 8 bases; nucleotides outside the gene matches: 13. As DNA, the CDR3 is TGTGCCAGCTCACACGAACCCGGGACTAGCGGGAGTTGGGATGAGCAGTTCTTC. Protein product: CASSHEPGTSGSWDEQFF.

The CDR3 loop is CASSNGNAGGEAFF. The DNA of the CDR3 is TGTGCCAGCAGTAACGGGAACGCGGGGGGTGAAGCTTTCTTT. This chain uses TRBV5-4 with TRBJ1-1; D perhaps matches TRBD1 (5 bases). The CDR3 has 14 amino acids. V shed 5 bases and J shed 7 bases, with 18 bases lying between them. In germline, CDR1 is SGHNT, CDR2 YYREEE (reference sequence).

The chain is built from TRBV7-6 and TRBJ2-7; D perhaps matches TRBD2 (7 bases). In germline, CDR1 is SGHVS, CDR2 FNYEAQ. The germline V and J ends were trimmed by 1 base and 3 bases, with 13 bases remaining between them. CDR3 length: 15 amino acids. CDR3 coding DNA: TGTGCCAGCAGCTTAGTTGCGGGGGCGGACTACGAGCAGTACTTC. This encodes CASSLVAGADYEQYF. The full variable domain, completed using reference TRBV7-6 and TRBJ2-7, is GAGVSQSPRYKVTKRGQDVALRCDPISGHVSLYWYRQALGQGPEFLTYFNYEAQQDKSGLPNDRFSAERPEGSISTLTIQRTEQRDSAMYRCASSLVAGADYEQYFGPGTRLTVT.

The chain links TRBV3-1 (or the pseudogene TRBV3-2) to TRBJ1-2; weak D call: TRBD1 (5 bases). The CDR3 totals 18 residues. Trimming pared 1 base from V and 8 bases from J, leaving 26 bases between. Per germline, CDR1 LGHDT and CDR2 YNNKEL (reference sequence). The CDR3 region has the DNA TGTGCCAGCAGCCAAGGGGTGGCGGGGGAACCAACGAATAAGGGCTACACCTTC. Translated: CASSQGVAGEPTNKGYTF.

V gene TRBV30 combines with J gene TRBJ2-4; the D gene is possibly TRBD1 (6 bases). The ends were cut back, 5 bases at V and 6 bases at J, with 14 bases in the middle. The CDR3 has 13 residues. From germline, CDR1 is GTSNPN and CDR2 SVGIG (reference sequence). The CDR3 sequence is CAWQQGPGNIQYF. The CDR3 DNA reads TGTGCCTGGCAACAGGGTCCTGGAAACATTCAGTACTTC.

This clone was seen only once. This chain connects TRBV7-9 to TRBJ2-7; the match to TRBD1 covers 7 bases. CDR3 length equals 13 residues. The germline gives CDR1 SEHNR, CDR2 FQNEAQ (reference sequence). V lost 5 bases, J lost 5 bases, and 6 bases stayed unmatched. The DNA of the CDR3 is TGTGCCAGCAGCCCTAGGACAGGTAACGAGCAGTACTTC. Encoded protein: CASSPRTGNEQYF. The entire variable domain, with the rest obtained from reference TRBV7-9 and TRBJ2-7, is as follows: DTGVSQNPRHKITKRGQNVTFRCDPISEHNRLYWYRQTLGQGPEFLTYFQNEAQLEKSRLLSDRFSAERPKGSFSTLEIQRTEQGDSAMYLCASSPRTGNEQYFGPGTRLTVT.

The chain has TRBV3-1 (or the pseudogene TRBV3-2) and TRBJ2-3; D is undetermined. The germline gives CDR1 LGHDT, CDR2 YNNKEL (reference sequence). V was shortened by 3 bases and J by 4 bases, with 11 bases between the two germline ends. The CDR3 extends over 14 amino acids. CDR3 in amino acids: CASSHRGGADTQYF. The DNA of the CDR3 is TGTGCCAGCAGCCACCGCGGTGGCGCAGATACGCAGTATTTT.

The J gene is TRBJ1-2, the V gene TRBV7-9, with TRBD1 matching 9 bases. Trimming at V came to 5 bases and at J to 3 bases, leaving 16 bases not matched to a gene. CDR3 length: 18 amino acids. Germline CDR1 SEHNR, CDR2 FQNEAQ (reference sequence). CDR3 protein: CASSPRHEARTGDYGYTF. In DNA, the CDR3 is TGTGCCAGCAGCCCCCGACACGAGGCCCGGACAGGGGACTATGGCTACACCTTC.

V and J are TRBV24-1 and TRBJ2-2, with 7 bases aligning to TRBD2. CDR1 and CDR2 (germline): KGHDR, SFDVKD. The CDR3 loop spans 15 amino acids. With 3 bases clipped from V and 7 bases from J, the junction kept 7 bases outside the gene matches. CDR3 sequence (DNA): TGTGCCACCAGTGATGGGGAGGGTTGGAACGGGGAGCTGTTTTTT. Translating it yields CATSDGEGWNGELFF.

In nucleotides, the CDR3 is TGTGCCAGCAACCGTCCGGGACTAGCAACCAATGAGCAGTTCTTC. It encodes CASNRPGLATNEQFF. The V and J genes are TRBV28 and TRBJ2-1; TRBD2 matches 9 bases. V lost 7 bases, J lost 6 bases, and 10 bases stayed unmatched. The CDR3 totals 15 residues. Per the germline V gene, CDR1 is MDHEN and CDR2 is SYDVKM.

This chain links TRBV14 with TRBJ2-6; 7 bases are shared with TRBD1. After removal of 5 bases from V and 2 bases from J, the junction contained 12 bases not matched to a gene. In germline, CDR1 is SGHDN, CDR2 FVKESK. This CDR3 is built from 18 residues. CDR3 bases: TGTGCCAGCAGCTCAGAGACAGGGTTTGAGGCTGGGGCCAACGTCCTGACTTTC. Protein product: CASSSETGFEAGANVLTF.

The CDR3 coding sequence is TGTGCCACCCTCCTCGATGAGCAGTTCTTC. Its protein is CATLLDEQFF. The V call is TRBV7-9, the J call TRBJ2-1; D uncertain. V was cut by 10 bases and J by 8 bases, with 9 bases left in between. Germline assignment: CDR1 SEHNR and CDR2 FQNEAQ (reference sequence). The CDR3 covers 10 residues.

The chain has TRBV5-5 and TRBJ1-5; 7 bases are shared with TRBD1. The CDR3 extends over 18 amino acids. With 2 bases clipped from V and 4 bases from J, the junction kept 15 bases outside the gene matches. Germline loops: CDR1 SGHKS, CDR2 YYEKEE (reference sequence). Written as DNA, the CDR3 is TGTGCCAGCAGCTTCTCTGTTGCGAGAGGGGGCTGGAATCAGCCCCAGCATTTT. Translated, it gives CASSFSVARGGWNQPQHF.

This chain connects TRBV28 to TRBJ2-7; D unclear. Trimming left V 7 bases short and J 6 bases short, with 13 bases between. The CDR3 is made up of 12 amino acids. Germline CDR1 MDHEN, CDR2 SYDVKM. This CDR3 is CASTRRGGEQYF. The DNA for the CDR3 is TGTGCCAGCACCCGGAGAGGCGGCGAGCAGTACTTC.

CDR3: CASSWEGLNSPLHF. The CDR3 nucleotides read TGTGCCAGCAGCTGGGAGGGTCTGAATTCACCCCTCCACTTT. V is TRBV5-6 and J is TRBJ1-6, with D unresolved. CDR3 length: 14 amino acids. V lost 3 bases and J 7 bases, leaving 11 bases between the germline ends. Germline loops: CDR1 SGHDT, CDR2 YYEEEE.

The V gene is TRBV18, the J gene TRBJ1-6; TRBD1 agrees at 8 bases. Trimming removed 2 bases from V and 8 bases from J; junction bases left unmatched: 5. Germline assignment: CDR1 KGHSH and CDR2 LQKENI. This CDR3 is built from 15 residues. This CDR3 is CASSPLTGVDSPLHF. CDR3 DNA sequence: TGTGCCAGCTCACCATTGACAGGGGTGGATTCACCCCTCCACTTT.

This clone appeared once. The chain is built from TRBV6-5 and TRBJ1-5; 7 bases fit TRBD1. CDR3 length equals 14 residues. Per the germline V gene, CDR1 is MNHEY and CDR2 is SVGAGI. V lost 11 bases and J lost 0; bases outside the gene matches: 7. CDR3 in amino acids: CAGQDPYSNQPQHF. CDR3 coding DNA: TGTGCCGGACAGGACCCGTATAGCAATCAGCCCCAGCATTTT.